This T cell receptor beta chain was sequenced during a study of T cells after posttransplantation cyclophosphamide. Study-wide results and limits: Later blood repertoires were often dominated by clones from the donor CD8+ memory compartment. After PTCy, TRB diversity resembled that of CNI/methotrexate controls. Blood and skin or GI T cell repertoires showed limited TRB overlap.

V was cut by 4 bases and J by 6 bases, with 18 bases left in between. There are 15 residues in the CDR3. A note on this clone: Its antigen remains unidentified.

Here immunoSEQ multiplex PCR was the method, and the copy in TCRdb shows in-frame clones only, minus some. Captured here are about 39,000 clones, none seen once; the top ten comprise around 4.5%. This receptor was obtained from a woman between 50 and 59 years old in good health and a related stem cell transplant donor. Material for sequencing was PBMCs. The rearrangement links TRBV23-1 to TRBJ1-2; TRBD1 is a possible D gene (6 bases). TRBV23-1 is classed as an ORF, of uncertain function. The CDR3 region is CASSPPRRGVDGYTF. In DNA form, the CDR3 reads TGCGCCAGCAGTCCCCCGCGCAGGGGTGTGGATGGCTACACCTTC.